This entry concerns a single TCR beta chain. The target antigen is unknown. TCRdb's table, derived via immunoSEQ multiplex PCR, lists solely in-frame clones and lacks some. The sample consists of around 2.3 million clones, 95% of them appearing once. Trimming stripped 3 bases from V and 1 base from J, with 14 bases between. Germline V gene data show CDR1 as LGHNA and CDR2 as YSLEER. The length of the CDR3 is 16 residues. This entry belongs to a study of shared clonotypes between healthy human individuals. Whole-study results and caveats: Rarefaction curves obtained for sorted subsets showed sequencing incomplete despite large depth. What limited the represented genetic and exposure-history diversity was the small number of donors. The authors expected sequencing depth to affect clonotype sharing among donors.

What was sequenced was naive CD4+ T cells sorted from blood. The subset was: CD45RA+ positively selected. The chain uses TRBV4-3 and TRBJ2-3; D unresolved. This receptor was identified in a man between 18 and 29 years old in good health. The CDR3 DNA sequence: TGCGCCAGCAGCCACGCCCCGGTCGGTGGCACAGATACGCAGTATTTT. Amino acid sequence: CASSHAPVGGTDTQYF.